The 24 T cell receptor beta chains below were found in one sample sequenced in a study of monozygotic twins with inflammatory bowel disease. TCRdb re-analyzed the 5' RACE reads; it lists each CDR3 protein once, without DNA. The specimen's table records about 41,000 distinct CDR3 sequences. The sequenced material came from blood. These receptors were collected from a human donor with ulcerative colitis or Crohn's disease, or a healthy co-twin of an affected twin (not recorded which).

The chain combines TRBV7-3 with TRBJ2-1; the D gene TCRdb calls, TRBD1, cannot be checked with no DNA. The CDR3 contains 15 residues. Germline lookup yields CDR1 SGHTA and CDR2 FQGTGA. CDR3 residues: CASSPLAGMNNEQFF.

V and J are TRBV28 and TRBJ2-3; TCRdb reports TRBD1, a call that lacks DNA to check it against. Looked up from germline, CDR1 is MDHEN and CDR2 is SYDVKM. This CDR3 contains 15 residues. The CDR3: CASSLFRGRGGTQYF. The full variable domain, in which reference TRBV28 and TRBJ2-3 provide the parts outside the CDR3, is DVKVTQSSRYLVKRTGEKVFLECVQDMDHENMFWYRQDPGLGLRLIYFSYDVKMKEKGDIPEGYSVSREKKERFSLILESASTNQTSMYLCASSLFRGRGGTQYFGPGTRLTVL.

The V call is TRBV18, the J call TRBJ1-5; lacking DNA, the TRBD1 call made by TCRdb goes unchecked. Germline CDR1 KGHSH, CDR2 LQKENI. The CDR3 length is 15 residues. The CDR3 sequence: CASSPGGAYDQPQHF.

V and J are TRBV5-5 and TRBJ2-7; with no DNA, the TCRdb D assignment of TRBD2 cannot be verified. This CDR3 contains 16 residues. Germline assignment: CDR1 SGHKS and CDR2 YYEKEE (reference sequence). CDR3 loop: CASSTGTSGTFYEQYF. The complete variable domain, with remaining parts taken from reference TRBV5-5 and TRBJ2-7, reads DAGVTQSPTHLIKTRGQQVTLRCSPISGHKSVSWYQQVLGQGPQFIFQYYEKEERGRGNFPDRFSARQFPNYSSELNVNALLLGDSALYLCASSTGTSGTFYEQYFGPGTRLTVT.

This CDR3 is CASSLDPGSSYNEQFF. The J gene is TRBJ2-1, the V gene TRBV5-1. The CDR3 has 16 residues. From germline, CDR1 is SGHRS and CDR2 YFSETQ.

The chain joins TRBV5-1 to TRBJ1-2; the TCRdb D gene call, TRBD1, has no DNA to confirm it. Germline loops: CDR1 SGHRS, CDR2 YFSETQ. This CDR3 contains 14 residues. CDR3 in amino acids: CASSPTGHRYGYTF.

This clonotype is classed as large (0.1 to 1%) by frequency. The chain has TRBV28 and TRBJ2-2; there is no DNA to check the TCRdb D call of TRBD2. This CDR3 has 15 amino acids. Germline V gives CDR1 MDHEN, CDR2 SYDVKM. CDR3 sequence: CASSRQGANTGELFF.

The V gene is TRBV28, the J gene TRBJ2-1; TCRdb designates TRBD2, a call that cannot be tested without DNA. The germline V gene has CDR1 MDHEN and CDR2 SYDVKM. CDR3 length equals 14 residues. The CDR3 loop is CASSLSGGGNEQFF.

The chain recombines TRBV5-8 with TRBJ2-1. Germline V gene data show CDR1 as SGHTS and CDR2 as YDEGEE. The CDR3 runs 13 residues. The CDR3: CASGYRNSNEQFF.

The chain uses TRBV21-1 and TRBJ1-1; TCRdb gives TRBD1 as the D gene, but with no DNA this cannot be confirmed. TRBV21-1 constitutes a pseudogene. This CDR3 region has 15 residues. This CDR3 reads CASSTIRDRNTEAFF.

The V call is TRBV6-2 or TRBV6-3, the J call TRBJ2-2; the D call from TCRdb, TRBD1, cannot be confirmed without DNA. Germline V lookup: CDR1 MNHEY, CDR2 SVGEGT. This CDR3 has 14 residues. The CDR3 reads CASRRTGGTGELFF.

The CDR3 reads CASSDNTRRQGRNEQYF. The rearrangement uses TRBV19 and TRBJ2-7; the TRBD1 assignment by TCRdb is unverifiable without DNA. From germline, CDR1 is LNHDA and CDR2 SQIVND (reference sequence). This CDR3 is built from 17 residues.

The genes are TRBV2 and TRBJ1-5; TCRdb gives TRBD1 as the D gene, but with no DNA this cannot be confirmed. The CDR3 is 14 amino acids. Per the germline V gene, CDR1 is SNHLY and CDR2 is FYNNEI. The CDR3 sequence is CASSESRDRKPQHF.

CDR3: CSARQGAEDHF. This sequence joins TRBV20-1 and TRBJ2-7; TCRdb outputs TRBD2, but without DNA this stays unchecked. CDR3 length: 11 amino acids. CDR1 is DFQATT, CDR2 SNEGSKA, per germline (reference sequence).

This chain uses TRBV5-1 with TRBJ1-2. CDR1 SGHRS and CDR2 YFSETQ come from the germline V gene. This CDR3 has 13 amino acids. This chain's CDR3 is CASSLRLSYGYTF.

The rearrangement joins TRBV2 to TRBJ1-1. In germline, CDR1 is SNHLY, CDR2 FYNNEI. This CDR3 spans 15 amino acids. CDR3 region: CASRLNGRAGTEAFF.

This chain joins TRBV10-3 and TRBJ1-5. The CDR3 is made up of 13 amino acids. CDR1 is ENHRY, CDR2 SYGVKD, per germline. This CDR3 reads CAISPDSNQPQHF.

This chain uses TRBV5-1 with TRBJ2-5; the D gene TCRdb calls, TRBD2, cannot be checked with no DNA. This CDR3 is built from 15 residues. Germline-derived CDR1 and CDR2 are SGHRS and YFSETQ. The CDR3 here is CASSFLGTPQETQYF. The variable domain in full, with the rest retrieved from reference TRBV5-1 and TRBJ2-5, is KAGVTQTPRYLIKTRGQQVTLSCSPISGHRSVSWYQQTPGQGLQFLFEYFSETQRNKGNFPGRFSGRQFSNSRSEMNVSTLELGDSALYLCASSFLGTPQETQYFGPGTRLLVL.

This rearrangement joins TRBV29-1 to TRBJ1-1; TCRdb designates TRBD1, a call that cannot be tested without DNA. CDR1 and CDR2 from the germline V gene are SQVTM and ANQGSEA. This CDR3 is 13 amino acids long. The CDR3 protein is CSVNRASNTEAFF.

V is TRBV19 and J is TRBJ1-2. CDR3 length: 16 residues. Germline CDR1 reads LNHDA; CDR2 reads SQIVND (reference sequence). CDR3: CASSILQGGVNYGYTF.

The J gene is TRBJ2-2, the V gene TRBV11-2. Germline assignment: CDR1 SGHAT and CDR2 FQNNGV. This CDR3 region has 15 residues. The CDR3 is CASSLDPLFAGELFF.

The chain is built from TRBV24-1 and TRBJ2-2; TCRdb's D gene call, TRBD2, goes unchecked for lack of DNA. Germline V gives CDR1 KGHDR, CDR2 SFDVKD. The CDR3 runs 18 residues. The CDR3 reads CATSEAYKSPSNTGELFF.

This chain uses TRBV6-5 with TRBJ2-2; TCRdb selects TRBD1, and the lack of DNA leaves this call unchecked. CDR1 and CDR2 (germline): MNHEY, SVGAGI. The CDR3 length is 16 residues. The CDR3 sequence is CASSRQGTGRAGELFF.

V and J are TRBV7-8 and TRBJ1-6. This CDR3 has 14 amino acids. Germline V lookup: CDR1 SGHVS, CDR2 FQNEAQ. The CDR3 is CASSLGSVNSPLHF. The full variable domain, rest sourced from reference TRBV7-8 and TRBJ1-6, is GAGVSQSPRYKVAKRGQDVALRCDPISGHVSLFWYQQALGQGPEFLTYFQNEAQLDKSGLPSDRFFAERPEGSVSTLKIQRTQQEDSAVYLCASSLGSVNSPLHFGNGTRLTVT.